One sample yielded the 20 T cell receptor beta chains listed below, sequenced in a study of OX40 agonist ivuxolimab in advanced cancers. The repertoire was sequenced with immunoSEQ multiplex PCR; TCRdb's copy has only in-frame clones and lacks some. The data show fewer than 80,000 clones, with about 89% seen just once and 13% to 15% held by the top ten. Sequencing was performed on CD4+ or CD8+ T cells sorted from blood, taken in a trial of the OX40 agonist ivuxolimab. These TCRs come from an adult with an advanced solid tumor such as melanoma, head and neck, liver or kidney cancer.

Here the CDR3 reads CASSQPDRSTGELFF. Written as DNA, the CDR3 is TGTGCCAGCAGCCAACCGGACAGAAGCACCGGGGAGCTGTTTTTT. V gene TRBV6-5 combines with J gene TRBJ2-2, with D maybe TRBD1 (6 bases). This CDR3 contains 15 residues. Deletions cut 6 bases from V and 4 bases from J, with 15 bases between. Germline V lookup: CDR1 MNHEY, CDR2 SVGAGI.

The J gene is TRBJ1-5, the V gene TRBV5-6; perhaps TRBD1 as D (5 bases). Germline V gives CDR1 SGHDT, CDR2 YYEEEE. CDR3 size: 16 residues. V lost 4 bases and J 0 bases, leaving 14 bases between the germline ends. Here the CDR3 DNA reads TGTGCCAGCAGCCGGGACGCTGACCCTAGCAATCAGCCCCAGCATTTT. Translated: CASSRDADPSNQPQHF.

V gene TRBV21-1 combines with J gene TRBJ1-5; the table names TRBD1, a call not compared with the DNA. TRBV21-1 is given as a pseudogene. This CDR3 has 15 amino acids. In DNA, the CDR3 is TGTGCCAGCAGCAATGGGGAGTACAGGGACCAGCCCCAGCATTTT. Translating gives CASSNGEYRDQPQHF.

V and J are TRBV27 and TRBJ2-2, with D unresolved. Per the germline V gene, CDR1 is MNHEY and CDR2 is SMNVEV (reference sequence). Deletions cut 0 bases from V and 6 bases from J, with 20 bases between. The CDR3 runs 18 residues. CDR3: CASSLSISAPGSAGELFF. Written as DNA, the CDR3 is TGTGCCAGCAGTTTATCGATAAGTGCCCCTGGCAGTGCCGGGGAGCTGTTTTTT.

This clone was found a few times. This sequence joins TRBV19 and TRBJ1-1; D is undetermined. The CDR3 contains 13 residues. Germline CDR1 LNHDA, CDR2 SQIVND (reference sequence). Trimming left V 4 bases short and J 3 bases short, with 9 bases between. CDR3 residues: CASSTYRYTEAFF. DNA for the CDR3: TGTGCCAGTAGTACCTATCGGTACACTGAAGCTTTCTTT.

The gene calls are TRBV28 and TRBJ2-3; TRBD2 aligns across 7 bases. V lost 6 bases to trimming and J lost 6 bases; unmatched junction nucleotides: 15. The V gene's germline CDR1 is MDHEN and CDR2 SYDVKM. CDR3 length: 16 residues. The DNA for the CDR3 is TGTGCCAGCAGCACCCTCAGGGAGGGAGGCCGGGATACGCAGTATTTT. Translating gives CASSTLREGGRDTQYF.

The chain is built from TRBV9 and TRBJ2-5, with D uncertain. Germline V gene data show CDR1 as SGDLS and CDR2 as YYNGEE. The CDR3 length is 13 residues. V lost 4 bases to trimming and J lost 5 bases, with 12 bases between them. CDR3 sequence reads: CASSPGPAETQYF. CDR3 coding DNA: TGTGCCAGCAGCCCGGGCCCTGCGGAGACCCAGTACTTC.

This clone is a singleton in its sample. CDR3 nucleotide sequence: TGTGCCAGCAGCGGGCTTAACACTGAAGCTTTCTTT. Translating gives CASSGLNTEAFF. J is TRBJ1-1 and V is TRBV7-6; no clear D. The germline V gene has CDR1 SGHVS and CDR2 FNYEAQ. CDR3 size: 12 residues. Trimming took 5 bases from V and 2 from J, leaving 6 bases between them.

The V call is TRBV15, the J call TRBJ2-5, with TRBD1 identical over 7 bases. This CDR3 region has 13 residues. Germline CDR1 LNHNV, CDR2 YYDKDF (reference sequence). V trimming: 0 bases; J trimming: 5 bases; junction bases outside the gene matches: 0. CDR3 protein: CATSRDRGETQYF. The DNA for the CDR3 is TGTGCCACCAGCAGAGACAGGGGGGAGACCCAGTACTTC.

V is TRBV7-3 and J is TRBJ2-5, with 9 bases identical to TRBD2. V was pared by 2 bases and J by 1 base, with 2 bases of the junction left unmatched. The germline CDR1 and CDR2 sequences are SGHTA and FQGTGA. This CDR3 is 15 amino acids long. CDR3 in DNA: TGTGCCAGCAGCTTAGGCGGGGGGGTCCAAGAGACCCAGTACTTC. As protein: CASSLGGGVQETQYF.

The chain has TRBV10-2 and TRBJ2-7; possibly TRBD2 for D (5 bases). Between the trimmed V and J ends, which lost 6 bases and 3 bases, there was a span of 12 bases. The CDR3 is 13 residues long. The V gene's germline CDR1 is WSHSY and CDR2 SAAADI. CDR3: CASRLATFYEQYF. CDR3 nucleotides: TGCGCCAGCAGGCTAGCAACGTTCTACGAGCAGTACTTC.

This chain joins TRBV27 and TRBJ2-1; TRBD2 matches 7 bases. This CDR3 is 15 amino acids long. V was pared by 5 bases and J by 3 bases, with 7 bases of the junction left unmatched. CDR1 and CDR2 from the germline V gene are MNHEY and SMNVEV (reference sequence). The CDR3 DNA follows: TGTGCCAGCAGTCCTAGCGGTGGAAACTACAATGAGCAGTTCTTC. Translated, it gives CASSPSGGNYNEQFF.

The chain couples TRBV5-6 to TRBJ2-3, with D possibly matching TRBD2 (6 bases). Germline V gene data show CDR1 as SGHDT and CDR2 as YYEEEE. This CDR3 region has 14 residues. The V gene lost 1 base and the J gene lost 4 bases, with 10 bases spanning the gap. The CDR3 DNA sequence: TGTGCCAGCAGCTTGTGGTTAGCGGCAGATACGCAGTATTTT. Its protein is CASSLWLAADTQYF.

V gene TRBV6-1 combines with J gene TRBJ1-5; D gene unclear. V was shortened by 6 bases and J by 4 bases, with 13 bases between the two germline ends. CDR1 MNHNS and CDR2 SASEGT come from the germline V gene. This CDR3 has 14 amino acids. The CDR3: CASRAGEGNQPQHF. The CDR3 DNA reads as TGTGCCAGCAGGGCCGGAGAGGGAAATCAGCCCCAGCATTTT.

This clone occurred once. The chain uses TRBV11-2 and TRBJ2-2, with 10 bases identical to TRBD1. The CDR3 sequence is 16 residues long. With V trimmed by 5 bases and J by 3 bases, 6 bases remained unmatched. CDR1 SGHAT and CDR2 FQNNGV come from the germline V gene. The DNA of the CDR3 is TGTGCCAGCAGCAAGACCGGGACAGGGGACACCGGGGAGCTGTTTTTT. Amino acids: CASSKTGTGDTGELFF.

This chain links TRBV13 with TRBJ2-7; no clear D. The CDR3 totals 13 residues. Germline V CDR1 and CDR2: PRHDT, FYEKMQ (reference sequence). Trimming stripped 2 bases from V and 5 bases from J, with 10 bases between. The CDR3 DNA follows: TGTGCCAGCAGCTTAATTGGTCAGAACGAGCAGTACTTC. Translation gives CASSLIGQNEQYF.

V gene TRBV4-2 combines with J gene TRBJ2-5; 8 nucleotides match TRBD1. The J call may be in error: the DNA end matches TRBJ2-7 better. In germline, CDR1 is LGHNA, CDR2 YNFKEQ. The CDR3 runs 15 residues. In nucleotides, the CDR3 is TGTGCCAGCAGCCAGGGGGGACAGGTTATATACGAGCAGTACTTC. Translating it yields CASSQGGQVIYEQYF.

The chain is built from TRBV7-3 and TRBJ2-1, with 9 bases aligning to TRBD2. The CDR3 covers 16 residues. Germline assignment: CDR1 SGHTA and CDR2 FQGTGA. V lost 2 bases and J lost 0; bases outside the gene matches: 2. The CDR3 DNA reads TGTGCCAGCAGCTTACAAGCGGGAGGCTCCTACAATGAGCAGTTCTTC. This codes for CASSLQAGGSYNEQFF.

The chain carries TRBV27 and TRBJ2-1; TRBD1 agrees at 8 bases. Germline lookup yields CDR1 MNHEY and CDR2 SMNVEV (reference sequence). V lost 6 bases, J lost 1 base, and 5 bases stayed unmatched. There are 15 residues in the CDR3. The CDR3 region is CASSPTGVSYNEQFF. CDR3 coding DNA: TGTGCCAGCAGCCCGACAGGGGTTTCCTACAATGAGCAGTTCTTC.

The rearrangement links TRBV4-3 to TRBJ2-1; no clear D gene. Trimming removed 1 base at V and 7 bases at J, with 17 bases between. In germline, CDR1 is LGHNA, CDR2 YSLEER. The CDR3 has 16 amino acids. CDR3 in amino acids: CASSQGWSSEENEQFF. DNA for the CDR3: TGCGCCAGCAGCCAAGGTTGGAGTTCTGAGGAAAATGAGCAGTTCTTC.